This T cell receptor (beta chain) was documented in a study of CD8 T cells in ankylosing spondylitis. To note about this clonotype: What it binds is unknown.

One entry per CDR3 protein results from TCRdb running MiXCR on the 5' RACE reads. The sample gives over 450,000 distinct CDR3 sequences, approximately 12% of which show up once; 6.8% is in the top ten. V lost 3 bases and J lost 3, with 11 bases in between. From germline, CDR1 is MGHRA and CDR2 YSYEKL. The CDR3 is 15 residues long. The study, taken as a whole, reports: Seven to nine highly homologous variants formed a TCR beta motif that appeared characteristic of ankylosing spondylitis blood.

The sequencing input was blood, either unsorted or a sorted T cell fraction (not recorded which). The rearrangement joins TRBV4-1 to TRBJ1-4; D is uncertain. The TCR was taken from a male donor with ankylosing spondylitis. The CDR3 DNA reads TGCGCCAGCAGCCAGCGGCTGGGGTCTAATGAAAAACTGTTTTTT. This sequence encodes CASSQRLGSNEKLFF.